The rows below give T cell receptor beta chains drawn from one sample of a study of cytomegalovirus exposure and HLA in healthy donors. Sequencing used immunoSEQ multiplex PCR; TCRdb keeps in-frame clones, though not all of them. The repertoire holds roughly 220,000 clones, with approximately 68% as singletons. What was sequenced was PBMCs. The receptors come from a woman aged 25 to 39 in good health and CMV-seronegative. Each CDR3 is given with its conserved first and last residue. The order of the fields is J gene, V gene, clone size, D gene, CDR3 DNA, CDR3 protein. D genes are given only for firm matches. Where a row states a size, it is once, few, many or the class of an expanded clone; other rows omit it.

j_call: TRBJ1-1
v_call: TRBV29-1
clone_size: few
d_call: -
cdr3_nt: TGCAGCGTTGACGGACAGTTGAACACTGAAGCTTTCTTT
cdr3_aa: CSVDGQLNTEAFF

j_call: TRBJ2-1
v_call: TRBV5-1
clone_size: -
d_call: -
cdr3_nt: TGCGCCAGCAGCCCTACTAGCCGCGCCTACAATGAGCAGTTCTTC
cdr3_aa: CASSPTSRAYNEQFF

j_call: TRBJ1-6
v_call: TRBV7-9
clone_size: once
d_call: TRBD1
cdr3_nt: TGTGCCAGCAGCTTAGTGAAAGGGACAGAGCTATATAATTCACCCCTCCACTTT
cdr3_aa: CASSLVKGTELYNSPLHF

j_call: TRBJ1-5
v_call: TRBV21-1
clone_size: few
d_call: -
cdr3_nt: -
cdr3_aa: CASSKGQVGRGSNQPQHF

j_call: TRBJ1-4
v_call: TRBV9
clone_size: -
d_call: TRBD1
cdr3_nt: TGTGCCAGCAGCCTCCAACCTTTATCCGAACAGGGGGTCAAGGAAAAACTGTTTTTT
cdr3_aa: CASSLQPLSEQGVKEKLFF

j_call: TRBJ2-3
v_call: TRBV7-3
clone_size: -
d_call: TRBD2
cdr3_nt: TGTGCCAGCAGCTTAATGGGGGGGTGGGATACGCAGTATTTT
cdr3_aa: CASSLMGGWDTQYF

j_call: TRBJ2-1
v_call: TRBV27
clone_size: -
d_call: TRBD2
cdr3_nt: TGTGCCAGCAGTTCCCCGGGCATAGCGGGGGACTCCTACAATGAGCAGTTCTTC
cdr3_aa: CASSSPGIAGDSYNEQFF

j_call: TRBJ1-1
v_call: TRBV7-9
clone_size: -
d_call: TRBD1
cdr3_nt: TGTGCCAGCAGCTTAGCCCCCAGACAGGGAATGAACACTGAAGCTTTCTTT
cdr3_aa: CASSLAPRQGMNTEAFF

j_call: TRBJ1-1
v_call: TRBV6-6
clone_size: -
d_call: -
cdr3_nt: TGTGCCAGCAGCCCCGGACTCTTGAACACTGAAGCTTTCTTT
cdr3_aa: CASSPGLLNTEAFF

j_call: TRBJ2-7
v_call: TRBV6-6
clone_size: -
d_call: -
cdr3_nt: TGTGCCAGCCGAACCCCGACAGGCAAACCCTACGAGCAGTACTTC
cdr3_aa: CASRTPTGKPYEQYF

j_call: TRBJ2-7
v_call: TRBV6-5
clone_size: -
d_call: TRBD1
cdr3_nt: TGTGCCAGCAGCCTGGACAGGTCCTACGAGCAGTACTTC
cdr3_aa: CASSLDRSYEQYF

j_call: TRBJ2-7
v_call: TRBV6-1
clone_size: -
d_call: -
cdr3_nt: TGTGCCACCACTCTGACTCTGCTTGGCGAGCAGTACTTC
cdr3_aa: CATTLTLLGEQYF

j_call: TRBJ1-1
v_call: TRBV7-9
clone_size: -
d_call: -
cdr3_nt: TGTGCCAGCAGCAAGACAGGATCTGAAGCTTTCTTT
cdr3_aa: CASSKTGSEAFF

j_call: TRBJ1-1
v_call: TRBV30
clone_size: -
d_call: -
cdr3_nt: TGTGCCTGGAGTCAGCCCCCGGGGAGTGGAGCTTTCTTT
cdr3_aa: CAWSQPPGSGAFF

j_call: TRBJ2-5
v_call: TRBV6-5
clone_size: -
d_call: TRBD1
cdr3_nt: TGTGCCAGCAGACGCGGACAGGGCGGTGAGACCCAGTACTTC
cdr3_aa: CASRRGQGGETQYF

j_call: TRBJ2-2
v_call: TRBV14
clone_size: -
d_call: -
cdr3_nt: TGTGCCAGCAGCCAACTGGGGCTCACGAACACCGGGGAGCTGTTTTTT
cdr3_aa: CASSQLGLTNTGELFF

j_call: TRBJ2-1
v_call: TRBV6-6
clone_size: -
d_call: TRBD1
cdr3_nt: TGTGCCAGCACTAAAGGGGACAGCCAACTGCTCAATGAGCAGTTCTTC
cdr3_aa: CASTKGDSQLLNEQFF

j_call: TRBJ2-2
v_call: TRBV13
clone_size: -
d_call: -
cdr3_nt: TGTGCCAGCAGAGACGGGAGAGCAACCGGGGAGCTGTTTTTT
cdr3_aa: CASRDGRATGELFF

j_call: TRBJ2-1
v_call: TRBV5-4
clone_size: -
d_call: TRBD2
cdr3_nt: TGTGCCAGCAGCTTTAGACTAGCGGGGACGCACTATGAGCAGTTCTTC
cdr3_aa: CASSFRLAGTHYEQFF

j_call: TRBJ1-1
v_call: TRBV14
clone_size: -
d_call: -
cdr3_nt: TGTGCCAGCAGCCGTATGACAGGGAACACTGAAGCTTTCTTT
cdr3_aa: CASSRMTGNTEAFF

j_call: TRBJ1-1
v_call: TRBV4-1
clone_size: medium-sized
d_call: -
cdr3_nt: TGCGCCAGCAGCCCACTGGTGAACACTGAAGCTTTCTTT
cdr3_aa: CASSPLVNTEAFF

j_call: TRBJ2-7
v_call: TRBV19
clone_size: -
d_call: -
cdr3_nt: TGTGCCAGCCGCGGGACCCCCATGGGCGAGCAGTACTTC
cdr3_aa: CASRGTPMGEQYF

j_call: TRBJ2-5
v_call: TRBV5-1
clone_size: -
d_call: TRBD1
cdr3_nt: TGCGCCAGCAGCTTGGCCGGGACAGGGACCCAAGAGACCCAGTACTTC
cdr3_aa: CASSLAGTGTQETQYF

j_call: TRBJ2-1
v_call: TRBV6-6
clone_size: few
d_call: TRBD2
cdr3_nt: TGTGCCAGCAAACTAGCGGGAGAGGGCAATGAGCAGTTCTTC
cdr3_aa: CASKLAGEGNEQFF

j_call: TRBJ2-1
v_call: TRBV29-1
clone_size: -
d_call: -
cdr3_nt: TGCAGCGTTGAAACACACAGGGACAATGAGCAGTTCTTC
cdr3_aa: CSVETHRDNEQFF

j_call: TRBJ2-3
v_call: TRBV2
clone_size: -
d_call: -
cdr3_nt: TGTGCCATCCTTCAGGGGGATACGCAGTATTTT
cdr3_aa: CAILQGDTQYF

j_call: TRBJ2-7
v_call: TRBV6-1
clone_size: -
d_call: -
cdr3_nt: TGTGCCAGCAGTGTTTTAGGACAGCCCCCGTCCTACGAGCAGTACTTC
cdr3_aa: CASSVLGQPPSYEQYF

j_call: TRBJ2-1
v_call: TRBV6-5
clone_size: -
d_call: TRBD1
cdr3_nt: TGTGCCAGCAGTCCCGGGACAGGGGTCAATGAGCAGTTCTTC
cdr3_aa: CASSPGTGVNEQFF

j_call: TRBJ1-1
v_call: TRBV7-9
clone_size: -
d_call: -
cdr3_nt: TGTGCCAGCAGCTCCTCAGGGCTCACTGAAGCTTTCTTT
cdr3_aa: CASSSSGLTEAFF

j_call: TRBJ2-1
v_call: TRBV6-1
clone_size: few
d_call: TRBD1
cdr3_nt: TGTGCCAGCAGTACCGGGACAGGGGGCAATGAGCAGTTCTTC
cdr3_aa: CASSTGTGGNEQFF

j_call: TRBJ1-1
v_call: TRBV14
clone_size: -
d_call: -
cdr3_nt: TGTGCCAGCAGCCAACTGCCCCCATGGGGGGTGAACACTGAAGCTTTCTTT
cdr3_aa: CASSQLPPWGVNTEAFF

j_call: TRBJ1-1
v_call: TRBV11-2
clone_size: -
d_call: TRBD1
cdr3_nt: TGTGCCAGCAGCTGGACAGGTACGAACACTGAAGCTTTCTTT
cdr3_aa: CASSWTGTNTEAFF

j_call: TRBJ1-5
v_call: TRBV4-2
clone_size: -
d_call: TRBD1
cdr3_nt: TGTGCCAGCAGCCAAGCCCCTGACAGGGGCAATCAGCCCCAGCATTTT
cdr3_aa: CASSQAPDRGNQPQHF

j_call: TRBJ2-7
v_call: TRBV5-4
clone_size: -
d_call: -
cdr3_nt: TGTGCCACCTCCAGGGGCCAAGGCTCCTACGAGCAGTACTTC
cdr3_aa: CATSRGQGSYEQYF

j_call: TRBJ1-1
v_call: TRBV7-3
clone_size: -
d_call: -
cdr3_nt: TGTGCCAGCAGCTTAAACAGTGACACTGAAGCTTTCTTT
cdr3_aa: CASSLNSDTEAFF